The sequence of this TCR beta chain was determined in a study of blood T cell repertoires in COVID-19. About the research overall: Both acute and convalescent COVID-19 samples were obtained from the United States, Italy and Spain.

In germline, CDR1 is MNHEY, CDR2 SVGAGI. The CDR3 covers 16 residues. V dropped 1 base and J dropped 5; count of bases not matched to a gene: 5. Authors' analysis steps: Reference gene primers were amplified, and this amplification served to estimate nucleated cell counts. Using immunoSEQ multiplex PCR, the repertoire was profiled, and TCRdb retains in-frame clones only, with some absent. The DNA was the basis for D and trimming; V, J and clone size are from that table. Here the sample spans around 140,000 clones, approximately 88% being singletons. Sequenced sample: peripheral blood. The TCR was taken from a woman at least 80 years old with acute or convalescent COVID-19. This chain uses TRBV6-5 with TRBJ1-6; 7 bases fit TRBD1. CDR3 sequence reads: CASSYFSGTDNSPLHF. Here the CDR3 DNA reads TGTGCCAGCAGTTACTTCTCCGGGACAGATAATTCACCCCTCCACTTT.